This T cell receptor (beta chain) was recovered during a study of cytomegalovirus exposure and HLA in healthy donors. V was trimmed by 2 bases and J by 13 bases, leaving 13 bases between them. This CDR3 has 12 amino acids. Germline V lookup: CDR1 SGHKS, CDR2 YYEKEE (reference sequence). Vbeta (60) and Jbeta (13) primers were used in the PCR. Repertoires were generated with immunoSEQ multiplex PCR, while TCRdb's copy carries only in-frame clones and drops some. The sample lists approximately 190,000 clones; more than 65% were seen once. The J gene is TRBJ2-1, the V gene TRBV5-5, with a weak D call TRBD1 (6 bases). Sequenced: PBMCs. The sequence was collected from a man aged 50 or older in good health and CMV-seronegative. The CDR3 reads CASSFLDRPQFF. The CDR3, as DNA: TGTGCCAGCAGCTTCCTAGACAGGCCTCAGTTCTTC.